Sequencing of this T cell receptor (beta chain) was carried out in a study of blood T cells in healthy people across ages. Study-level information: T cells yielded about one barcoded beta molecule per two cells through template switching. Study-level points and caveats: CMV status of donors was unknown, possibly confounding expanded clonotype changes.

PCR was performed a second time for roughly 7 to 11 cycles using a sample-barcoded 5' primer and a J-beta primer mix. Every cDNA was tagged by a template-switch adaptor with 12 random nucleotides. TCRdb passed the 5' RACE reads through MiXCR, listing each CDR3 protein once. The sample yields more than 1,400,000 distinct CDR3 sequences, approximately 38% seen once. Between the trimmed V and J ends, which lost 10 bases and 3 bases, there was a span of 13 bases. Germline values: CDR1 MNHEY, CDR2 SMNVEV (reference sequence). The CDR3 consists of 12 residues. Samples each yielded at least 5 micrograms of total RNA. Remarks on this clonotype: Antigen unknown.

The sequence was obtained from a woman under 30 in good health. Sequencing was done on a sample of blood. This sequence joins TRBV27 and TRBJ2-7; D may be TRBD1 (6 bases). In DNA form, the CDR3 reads TGTGCCACCGCACGGGACATCTACGAGCAGTACTTC. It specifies CATARDIYEQYF.